The 9 T cell receptor beta chains presented below share a single source sample, sequenced in a study of vaccination and CD4 T cells after COVID-19. As for time point: late sampling 161 to 241 days after vaccination in a few convalescent patients. TCRdb itself ran the PCR reads through MiXCR, one entry per CDR3 protein. The sample lists about 39,000 distinct CDR3 sequences, 36% seen once, with about 5.3% in the top ten. Material: CD4+ T cells from blood, obtained about 7 months after SARS-CoV-2 vaccination. The receptors come from a human donor who had recovered from COVID-19.

The rearrangement links TRBV28 to TRBJ2-6; either TRBD1 or TRBD2 may fit D (5 bases each). In germline, CDR1 is MDHEN, CDR2 SYDVKM. The CDR3 has 18 residues. Trimming took 5 bases from V and 3 from J, leaving 20 bases between them. CDR3 nucleotide sequence: TGTGCCAGCAGTCCTAGGAGGAACTACCAGGGTGGGGCCAACGTCCTGACTTTC. Its protein product is CASSPRRNYQGGANVLTF.

V usage is TRBV5-4 and J usage is TRBJ2-1, with unresolved D. The V end lost 2 bases, the J end lost 4 bases, and 7 bases lay between the germline ends. The CDR3 is 13 amino acids. CDR1 and CDR2 (germline): SGHNT, YYREEE (reference sequence). The DNA of the CDR3 is TGTGCCAGCAGCTTAACCGGGTACAATGAGCAGTTCTTC. It codes for CASSLTGYNEQFF. Combining the CDR3 with reference TRBV5-4 and TRBJ2-1 gives the whole variable domain ETGVTQSPTHLIKTRGQQVTLRCSSQSGHNTVSWYQQALGQGPQFIFQYYREEENGRGNFPPRFSGLQFPNYSSELNVNALELDDSALYLCASSLTGYNEQFFGPGTRLTVL.

The chain combines TRBV7-8 with TRBJ1-5; D is unresolved. V was clipped by 3 bases and J by 0 bases, with 12 bases between them. This CDR3 comprises 16 residues. Germline CDR1 SGHVS, CDR2 FQNEAQ. CDR3 protein: CASSFSTVNSNQPQHF. The CDR3, as DNA: TGTGCCAGCAGCTTCTCCACAGTTAATAGCAATCAGCCCCAGCATTTT.

V gene TRBV6-4 combines with J gene TRBJ2-7, with 7 bases matching TRBD1. This CDR3 has 17 amino acids. Trimming at V came to 6 bases and at J to 0 bases, leaving 14 bases not matched to a gene. Germline V gene data show CDR1 as MRHNA and CDR2 as SNTAGT. The CDR3 region has the DNA TGTGCCAGCAGCAAAAGAGGCGAGACAGGGAGCTCCTACGAGCAGTACTTC. The encoded protein is CASSKRGETGSSYEQYF.

As regards this clonotype: One junction end disagrees with the germline gene, perhaps due to a read error. V and J are TRBV19 and TRBJ2-5, with 9 nucleotides matching TRBD2. Germline V gives CDR1 LNHDA, CDR2 SQIVND (reference sequence). CDR3 length equals 13 residues. As DNA, the CDR3 is TGTGCCAGTAGGATAGCGGGAGCAGAGACCCAGTACTTC. This translates into CASRIAGAETQYF.

The V and J genes are TRBV29-1 and TRBJ2-3; 9 bases are shared with TRBD1. This CDR3 spans 14 amino acids. Trimming at V came to 6 bases and at J to 2 bases, leaving 6 bases not matched to a gene. The germline CDR1 and CDR2 sequences are SQVTM and ANQGSEA. The CDR3 nucleotides read TGCAGCGTAGCCGACAGGGGGTACACAGATACGCAGTATTTT. This codes for CSVADRGYTDTQYF.

In this sample, this clonotype turned up a few times. J is TRBJ2-2 and V is TRBV20-1, with D possibly being TRBD1 or TRBD2 (5 bases each). CDR1 is DFQATT and CDR2 is SNEGSKA in the germline V gene (reference sequence). With 1 base removed from V and 7 bases from J, the gap between germline ends came to 13 bases. The CDR3 loop spans 14 amino acids. CDR3 protein: CSARGGSANGELFF. In DNA form, the CDR3 reads TGCAGTGCTAGAGGGGGGAGTGCGAACGGGGAGCTGTTTTTT.

This clonotype showed up just a few times. The rearrangement joins TRBV20-1 to TRBJ2-3, with D uncertain. The CDR3 is made up of 14 amino acids. Germline V lookup: CDR1 DFQATT, CDR2 SNEGSKA (reference sequence). V shed 3 bases and J shed 0 bases, with 10 bases lying between them. CDR3 DNA: TGCAGTGCTAGCTTAACCGCTAGCACAGATACGCAGTATTTT. Its protein product is CSASLTASTDTQYF.

The rearrangement joins TRBV28 to TRBJ2-1; TRBD2 aligns across 8 bases. The CDR3 length is 13 residues. V was clipped by 3 bases and J by 8 bases; unmatched bases: 3. The germline V gene encodes CDR1 MDHEN and CDR2 SYDVKM. The CDR3 sequence: CASSFRGGYEQFF. The CDR3 bases are TGTGCCAGCAGTTTCCGGGGGGGCTATGAGCAGTTCTTC. The whole variable domain, remainder taken from reference TRBV28 and TRBJ2-1, is DVKVTQSSRYLVKRTGEKVFLECVQDMDHENMFWYRQDPGLGLRLIYFSYDVKMKEKGDIPEGYSVSREKKERFSLILESASTNQTSMYLCASSFRGGYEQFFGPGTRLTVL.